This is a list of T cell receptor beta chains from one sample in a study of CD8 T cells in Susac syndrome. TCRdb analysed the immunoSEQ multiplex PCR reads with MiXCR anew, one entry per CDR3 protein. This sample yields roughly 180,000 distinct CDR3 sequences, of which about 94% are seen a single time; 0.099% belongs to the top ten. The sample consisted of CD4+ T cells from PBMCs. The receptors were gathered from a human donor with Susac syndrome. CDR3s include the opening cysteine and the closing phenylalanine or tryptophan. D genes are given only for firm matches. Clone size is stated in some rows and not others, as once, few, many or a class when expanded.

-	TRBD1	TRBV9	TRBJ1-4	CASSARTGKDEKLFF	TGTGCCAGCAGCGCCCGGACAGGGAAGGATGAAAAACTGTTTTTT
-	-	TRBV29-1	TRBJ1-1	CSVVQPGRGSTEAFF	TGCAGCGTGGTTCAACCAGGGAGGGGGAGCACTGAAGCTTTCTTT
-	TRBD2	TRBV7-3	TRBJ2-5	CASSFGGGRQETQYF	TGTGCCAGCAGCTTTGGCGGGGGGCGTCAAGAGACCCAGTACTTC
-	-	TRBV29-1	TRBJ1-5	CSVGGVGGGSNQPQHF	TGCAGCGTTGGGGGTGTGGGGGGTGGGAGCAATCAGCCCCAGCATTTT
-	TRBD2	TRBV18	TRBJ2-1	CASSPSRENYNEQFF	TGTGCCAGCTCACCTTCGCGGGAGAACTACAATGAGCAGTTCTTC
-	-	TRBV7-2	TRBJ2-7	CASSLGVSTYQYF	TGTGCCAGCAGCTTAGGGGTCAGCACTTATCAGTACTTC
-	TRBD1	TRBV5-1	TRBJ1-1	CASRIGTAGGPEAFF	TGCGCCAGCAGGATCGGGACAGCGGGGGGCCCTGAAGCTTTCTTT
-	-	TRBV9	TRBJ2-1	CASSVPGAGVGSYNEQFF	TGTGCCAGCAGCGTCCCAGGGGCAGGGGTAGGCTCCTACAATGAGCAGTTCTTC
-	-	TRBV12-3/TRBV12-4	TRBJ2-3	CASLPGVADTQYF	TGTGCCAGCCTACCGGGAGTGGCGGATACGCAGTATTTT
once	-	TRBV15	TRBJ2-1	CATSRKRVGLAGPNEQFF	TGTGCCACCAGCAGAAAAAGAGTCGGGTTGGCGGGGCCTAATGAGCAGTTCTTC
-	TRBD2	TRBV7-2	TRBJ2-3	CASSYTGTRDTQYF	TGTGCCAGCAGCTACACCGGGACTAGAGATACGCAGTATTTT
-	TRBD2	TRBV9	TRBJ2-1	CASSVSGGALPANEQFF	TGTGCCAGCAGCGTTAGCGGGGGGGCCCTCCCAGCCAATGAGCAGTTCTTC
-	TRBD2	TRBV7-9	TRBJ2-5	CASSLASSGGSQETQYF	TGTGCCAGCAGCTTAGCGTCTAGCGGGGGGTCACAAGAGACCCAGTACTTC
-	-	TRBV6-6	TRBJ2-5	CASGRTAPRETQYF	TGTGCCAGCGGAAGGACAGCCCCCCGGGAGACCCAGTACTTC
-	-	TRBV18	TRBJ2-2	CASSPSGTTNTGELFF	TGTGCCAGCTCACCGTCCGGGACAACGAACACCGGGGAGCTGTTTTTT
-	TRBD2	TRBV3-1	TRBJ2-5	CASSKTSGASQETQYF	TGTGCCAGCAGCAAAACTAGCGGGGCTTCCCAAGAGACCCAGTACTTC
-	-	TRBV9	TRBJ2-3	CASSRSNTDTQYF	TGTGCCAGCAGCCGTAGTAACACAGATACGCAGTATTTT
-	-	TRBV7-2	TRBJ2-6	CASSLEGRGDVLTF	TGTGCCAGCAGCTTAGAAGGACGAGGAGACGTCCTGACTTTC
-	TRBD1	TRBV30	TRBJ1-2	CAWSAGGYGYTF	TGTGCCTGGAGTGCAGGGGGCTATGGCTACACCTTC
-	-	TRBV5-1	TRBJ1-1	CASSLGAGSDTEAFF	TGCGCCAGCAGCTTGGGGGCAGGGTCGGACACTGAAGCTTTCTTT
-	-	TRBV6-1	TRBJ1-5	CASSEQPRQPQHF	TGTGCCAGCAGTGAACAACCAAGGCAGCCCCAGCATTTT
-	TRBD2	TRBV3-1	TRBJ2-2	CASSLAGLYTGELFF	TGTGCCAGCAGTCTAGCGGGGCTTTACACCGGGGAGCTGTTTTTT
-	-	TRBV5-6	TRBJ2-1	CASSFRLGADYNEQFF	TGTGCCAGCAGTTTTCGATTGGGGGCTGACTACAATGAGCAGTTCTTC
-	TRBD2	TRBV7-9	TRBJ2-3	CASSVTTSGDTQYF	TGTGCCAGCAGCGTAACGACTAGCGGGGATACGCAGTATTTT
-	TRBD1	TRBV7-9	TRBJ1-4	CASSLLMGQGSEKLFF	TGTGCCAGCAGCTTATTGATGGGACAGGGGTCGGAAAAACTGTTTTTT
-	-	TRBV21-1	TRBJ1-1	CASSARDREVNTEAFF	TGTGCCAGCAGCGCCCGGGACAGAGAAGTGAACACTGAAGCTTTCTTT
-	TRBD1	TRBV20-1	TRBJ1-6	CSARDNRGIGSPLHF	TGCAGTGCTAGAGACAACAGGGGTATTGGTTCACCCCTCCACTTT
-	-	TRBV6-1	TRBJ2-7	CASSEAAGADEQYF	TGTGCCAGCAGTGAAGCGGCGGGTGCTGACGAGCAGTACTTC
-	TRBD1	TRBV29-1	TRBJ1-2	CSVEAGGGGYTF	TGCAGCGTTGAGGCAGGGGGCGGTGGCTACACCTTC
-	-	TRBV30	TRBJ2-5	CAWEWDGLETQYF	TGTGCCTGGGAATGGGACGGACTGGAGACCCAGTACTTC
-	-	TRBV9	TRBJ2-3	CASSDPGGQTDTQYF	TGTGCCAGCAGCGATCCCGGGGGGCAGACAGATACGCAGTATTTT
once	-	TRBV3-1	TRBJ1-6	CASSQGYWTPNSPLHF	TGTGCCAGCAGCCAAGGATATTGGACACCAAATTCACCCCTCCACTTT
-	-	TRBV14	TRBJ2-7	CASSLLGSSSYEQYF	TGTGCCAGCAGCCTGCTAGGGTCGAGCTCCTACGAGCAGTACTTC
-	-	TRBV30	TRBJ1-1	CAWETTVMNTEAFF	TGTGCCTGGGAAACTACTGTAATGAACACTGAAGCTTTCTTT
-	-	TRBV7-9	TRBJ1-2	CASSPGGGTYGYTF	TGTGCCAGCAGCCCAGGTGGGGGCACCTATGGCTACACCTTC
-	-	TRBV3-1	TRBJ2-7	CASSQGGGKAYEQYF	TGTGCCAGCAGCCAAGGGGGCGGAAAAGCCTACGAGCAGTACTTC
-	TRBD1	TRBV20-1	TRBJ2-3	CSASSDRGTDTQYF	TGCAGTGCTAGCTCGGACAGGGGGACAGATACGCAGTATTTT
-	TRBD2	TRBV3-1	TRBJ2-7	CASSQDQAGFYEQYF	TGTGCCAGCAGCCAAGATCAAGCGGGATTTTACGAGCAGTACTTC
-	-	TRBV20-1	TRBJ2-3	CSARALSTDTQYF	TGCAGTGCTAGAGCCCTTAGCACAGATACGCAGTATTTT
-	-	TRBV7-9	TRBJ1-4	CASSRLSSEKLFF	TGTGCCAGCAGTCGACTCTCCAGTGAAAAACTGTTTTTT
-	TRBD2	TRBV29-1	TRBJ2-3	CSVEVAGGTDTQYF	TGCAGCGTTGAGGTAGCGGGGGGCACAGATACGCAGTATTTT
-	-	TRBV10-1	TRBJ1-1	CASSGYRNTEAFF	TGCGCCAGCAGTGGTTACAGGAACACTGAAGCTTTCTTT
-	TRBD2	TRBV2	TRBJ2-3	CASIGTSGSADTQYF	TGTGCCAGCATCGGGACTAGCGGGAGTGCGGATACGCAGTATTTT
-	-	TRBV3-1	TRBJ1-1	CASSQDYSDRNTEAFF	TGTGCCAGCAGCCAAGATTATTCGGACAGGAACACTGAAGCTTTCTTT
-	-	TRBV20-1	TRBJ2-1	CSASSGSYNEQFF	TGCAGTGCTAGTTCGGGATCCTACAATGAGCAGTTCTTC
-	-	TRBV3-1	TRBJ2-3	CASGGATATDTQYF	TGTGCCAGCGGTGGGGCTACAGCGACAGATACGCAGTATTTT
once	TRBD2	TRBV19	TRBJ2-1	CASSIDLTSGYSYNEQFF	TGTGCCAGTAGTATAGATCTAACTAGCGGTTATTCCTACAATGAGCAGTTCTTC
-	-	TRBV27	TRBJ1-4	CASSPSPWTVNEKLFF	TGTGCCAGCAGTCCCTCCCCCTGGACAGTTAATGAAAAACTGTTTTTT
once	-	TRBV11-2	TRBJ1-4	CASSVGTGYEKLFF	TGTGCCAGCAGCGTCGGGACGGGCTATGAAAAACTGTTTTTT
once	TRBD1	TRBV6-6	TRBJ1-2	CASSYTPGQGAYGYTF	TGTGCCAGCAGTTACACACCGGGACAGGGGGCCTATGGCTACACCTTC
-	TRBD1	TRBV6-2/TRBV6-3	TRBJ2-2	CASSPDRAATGELFF	TGTGCCAGCAGTCCTGACAGGGCTGCCACCGGGGAGCTGTTTTTT
-	TRBD2	TRBV27	TRBJ2-1	CASRRLADYNEQFF	TGTGCCAGCAGAAGACTAGCGGATTACAATGAGCAGTTCTTC
-	TRBD1	TRBV2	TRBJ2-7	CASRAGTGFYEQYF	TGTGCCAGCAGGGCCGGGACAGGATTCTACGAGCAGTACTTC
-	TRBD2	TRBV20-1	TRBJ2-3	CSARDAVKAGYGTDTQYF	TGCAGTGCTAGAGACGCCGTGAAAGCGGGGTATGGCACAGATACGCAGTATTTT
once	TRBD1	TRBV12-5	TRBJ1-2	CASGLPGQGARGYTF	TGTGCTAGTGGTTTGCCGGGACAGGGGGCGCGGGGCTACACCTTC
-	-	TRBV2	TRBJ2-5	CASRAIGETQYF	TGTGCCAGCCGGGCAATTGGGGAGACCCAGTACTTC
-	-	TRBV28	TRBJ1-5	CASLGARGGNQPQHF	TGTGCCAGCCTGGGGGCCAGGGGAGGCAATCAGCCCCAGCATTTT
-	TRBD1	TRBV2	TRBJ2-7	CASSSRGTARTYEQYF	TGTGCCAGCAGTTCAAGGGGGACAGCGCGAACCTACGAGCAGTACTTC
-	-	TRBV30	TRBJ2-5	CAWSVRGAETQYF	TGTGCCTGGAGTGTAAGAGGGGCAGAGACCCAGTACTTC
-	-	TRBV20-1	TRBJ1-3	CSARRRTQGFSDTIYF	TGCAGTGCTAGGAGGCGGACACAGGGATTTTCTGACACCATATATTTT